The clone carrying this T cell receptor beta chain came up a few times. Its cognate antigen is unknown. TCRdb passed the reads through MiXCR, listing each CDR3 protein once. Of about 160,000 distinct CDR3 sequences listed, 15% to 20% are singletons. The source of the sample is a study of T cell repertoires in cytomegalovirus infection. Overall study: Based on public TCR beta signatures, there were indications of CMV infection and of a matching HLA type. Overall study findings and caveats: There were HLA-C-restricted CMV-specific TCR beta clonotypes dominating the ex vivo response. There were carriers of CMV plus the relevant HLA, and cumulative public TCR beta family frequency identified them.

V gave up 5 bases and J gave up 8 bases, with 18 bases separating them. The CDR3 contains 15 residues. CDR1 and CDR2 from the germline V gene are SEHNR and FQNEAQ (reference sequence). The chain uses TRBV7-9 and TRBJ1-4; D is uncertain. Material: CD8+ T cells from PBMCs. The TCR sequence derives from a human donor in good health (CMV status not recorded). Some clones in this sample may be carry-over from other donors' samples. This chain's CDR3 is CASSKASEPEEKLFF. As DNA, the CDR3 is TGTGCCAGCAGCAAGGCCTCGGAACCCGAGGAAAAACTGTTTTTT.